The present T cell receptor beta chain was sequenced within a study of graft-versus-host responses after intestinal transplantation. Study-level background: Recipients obtained multivisceral, liver-intestinal, or isolated intestinal transplants.

As to this clone: No antigen is known for it.

Profiled with immunoSEQ multiplex PCR; TCRdb holds only in-frame clones, not every one. The sample carries tens of thousands of clones, 65% to 85% recorded once. General study points: Allografts of patients with graft-donor T cell macrochimerism showed high graft-versus-host to host-versus-graft clone ratios. Recipient marrow held GvH clones, some first seen in ileum or blood.

The CDR3 consists of 18 residues. The V gene end was trimmed by 4 bases and the J gene end by 1 base; junction bases not matched to a gene: 13. Germline V gene sequence: CDR1 SGHRS, CDR2 YFSETQ. Source: unstimulated CD4+ T cells sorted from spleen or lymph node cells, taken before transplant. This chain connects TRBV5-1 to TRBJ1-2; the match to TRBD1 covers 10 bases. This receptor was obtained from a human donor who was the organ donor for an intestinal transplant. The CDR3 coding sequence is TGCGCCAGCAGCCCGGGGCGGGGGACAGGGGTACTTAACTATGGCTACACCTTC. As protein: CASSPGRGTGVLNYGYTF. Complete variable domain (other parts from reference TRBV5-1 and TRBJ1-2): KAGVTQTPRYLIKTRGQQVTLSCSPISGHRSVSWYQQTPGQGLQFLFEYFSETQRNKGNFPGRFSGRQFSNSRSEMNVSTLELGDSALYLCASSPGRGTGVLNYGYTFGSGTRLTVV.